Sequencing of this T cell receptor (beta chain) was carried out in a study of T cells in Graves' hyperthyroidism and ophthalmopathy. General study results and limits: Stable hyperthyroidism was separated from ophthalmopathy by a model based on 13 V-J features. Most thyroid clonotypes that were expanded above 0.001 also turned up in blood.

Hyperthyroidism of Graves' type that showed no ophthalmopathy progression within 18 months was stable. Patients were excluded because of uncontrolled infection, other autoimmune disease, pregnancy or lactation. As to this clonotype: Its antigen remains unknown. One junction end disagrees with the germline gene, perhaps due to a read error.

Template material for amplifying TCR beta CDR3 regions consisted of RNA transcripts. The HTBI primer set drove a first-round RT-PCR of the TCR CDR3. One entry per CDR3 protein, called by TCRdb with MiXCR from the multiplex PCR reads. Of tens of thousands of distinct CDR3 sequences detected, 45% to 65% appear once; the ten largest clones hold 34%. The sequence was obtained from a man between 18 and 29 years old with Graves' hyperthyroidism. Sample: peripheral blood or thyroid tissue (not recorded which).

The CDR3 DNA reads as TGTGCCAGCAGCAGACAGGGAGTAGGTTATGGCTACATCTTC. It translates to CASSRQGVGYGYIF. This chain links TRBV7-2 with TRBJ1-2; 7 bases agree with TRBD1. CDR1 is SGHTA and CDR2 is FQGNSA in the germline V gene. The CDR3 loop spans 14 amino acids.